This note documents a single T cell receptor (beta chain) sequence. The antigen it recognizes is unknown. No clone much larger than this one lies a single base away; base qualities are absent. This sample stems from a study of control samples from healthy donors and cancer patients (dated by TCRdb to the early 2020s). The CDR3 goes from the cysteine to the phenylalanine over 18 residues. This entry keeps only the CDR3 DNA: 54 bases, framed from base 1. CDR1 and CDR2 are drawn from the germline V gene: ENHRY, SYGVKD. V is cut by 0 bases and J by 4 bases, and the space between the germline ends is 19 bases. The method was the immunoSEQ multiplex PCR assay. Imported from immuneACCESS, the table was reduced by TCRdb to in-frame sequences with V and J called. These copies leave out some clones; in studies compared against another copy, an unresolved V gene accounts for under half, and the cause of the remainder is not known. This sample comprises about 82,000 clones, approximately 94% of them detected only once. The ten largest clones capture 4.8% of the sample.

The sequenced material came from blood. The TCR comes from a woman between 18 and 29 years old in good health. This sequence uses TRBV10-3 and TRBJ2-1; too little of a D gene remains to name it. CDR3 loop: CAISESLGQTIPYNEQFF. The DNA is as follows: TGTGCCATCAGTGAGTCTTTAGGTCAGACCATTCCGTACAATGAGCAGTTCTTC.